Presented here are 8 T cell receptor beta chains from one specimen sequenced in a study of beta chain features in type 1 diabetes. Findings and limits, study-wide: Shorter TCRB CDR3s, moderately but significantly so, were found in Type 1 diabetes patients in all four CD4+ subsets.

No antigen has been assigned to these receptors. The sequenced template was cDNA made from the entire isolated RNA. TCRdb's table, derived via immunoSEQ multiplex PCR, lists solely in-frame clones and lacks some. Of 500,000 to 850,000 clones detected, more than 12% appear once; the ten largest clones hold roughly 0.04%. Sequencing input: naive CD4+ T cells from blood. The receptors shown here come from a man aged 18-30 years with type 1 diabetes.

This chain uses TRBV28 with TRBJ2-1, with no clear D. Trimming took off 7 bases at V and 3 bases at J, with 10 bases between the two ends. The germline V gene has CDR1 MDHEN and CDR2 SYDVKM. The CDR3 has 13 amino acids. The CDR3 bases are TGTGCCAGCACACCCCCCGGCTACAATGAGCAGTTCTTC. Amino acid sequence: CASTPPGYNEQFF.

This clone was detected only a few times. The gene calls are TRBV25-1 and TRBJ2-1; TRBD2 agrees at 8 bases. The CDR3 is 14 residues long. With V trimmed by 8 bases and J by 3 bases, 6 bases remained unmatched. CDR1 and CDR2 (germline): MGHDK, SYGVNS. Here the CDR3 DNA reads TGTGCCAGCTTGCCCGGGACTAGCTACAATGAGCAGTTCTTC. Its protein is CASLPGTSYNEQFF.

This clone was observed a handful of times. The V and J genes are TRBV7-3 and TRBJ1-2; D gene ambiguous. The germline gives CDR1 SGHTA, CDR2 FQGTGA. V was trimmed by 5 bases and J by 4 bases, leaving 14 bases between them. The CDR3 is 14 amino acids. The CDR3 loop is CASSATKDLYGYTF. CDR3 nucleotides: TGTGCCAGCAGCGCGACTAAAGACCTCTATGGCTACACCTTC.

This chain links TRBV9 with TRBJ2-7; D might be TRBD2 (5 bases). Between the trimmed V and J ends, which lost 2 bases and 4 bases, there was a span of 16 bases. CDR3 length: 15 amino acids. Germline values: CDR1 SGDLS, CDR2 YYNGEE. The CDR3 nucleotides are TGTGCCAGCAGCGTCGGACTCTCCGCCCTATACGAGCAGTACTTC. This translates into CASSVGLSALYEQYF.

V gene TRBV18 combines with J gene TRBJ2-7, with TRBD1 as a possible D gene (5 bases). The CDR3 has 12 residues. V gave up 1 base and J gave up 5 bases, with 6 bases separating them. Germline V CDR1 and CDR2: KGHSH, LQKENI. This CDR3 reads CASSPQQDEQYF. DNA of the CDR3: TGTGCCAGCTCACCACAACAGGACGAGCAGTACTTC.

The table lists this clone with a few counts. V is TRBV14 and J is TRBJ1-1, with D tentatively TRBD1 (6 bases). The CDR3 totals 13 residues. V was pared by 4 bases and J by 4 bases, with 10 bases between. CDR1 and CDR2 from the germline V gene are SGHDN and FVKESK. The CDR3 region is CASSLSRGTEAFF. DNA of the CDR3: TGTGCCAGCAGCCTTTCCAGGGGCACTGAAGCTTTCTTT.

DNA for the CDR3: TGTGCCAGCAGCCCCAGGGTCAGGGGGAGGCCCCTGAACACTGAAGCTTTCTTT. This gives the protein CASSPRVRGRPLNTEAFF. The chain is built from TRBV5-6 and TRBJ1-1; 7 nucleotides align to TRBD1. CDR3 length equals 18 residues. V gave up 4 bases and J gave up 0 bases; unmatched junction bases: 15. Germline CDR1 SGHDT, CDR2 YYEEEE.

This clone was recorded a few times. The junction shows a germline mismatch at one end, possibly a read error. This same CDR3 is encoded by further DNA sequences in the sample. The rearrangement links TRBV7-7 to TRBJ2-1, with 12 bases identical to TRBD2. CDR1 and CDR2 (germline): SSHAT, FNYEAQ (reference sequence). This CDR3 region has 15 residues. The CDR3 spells CASSFGLAGNNEQFF. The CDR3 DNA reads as TGTGCTAGCAGCTTCGGACTAGCGGGGAACAATGAGCAGTTCTTC.